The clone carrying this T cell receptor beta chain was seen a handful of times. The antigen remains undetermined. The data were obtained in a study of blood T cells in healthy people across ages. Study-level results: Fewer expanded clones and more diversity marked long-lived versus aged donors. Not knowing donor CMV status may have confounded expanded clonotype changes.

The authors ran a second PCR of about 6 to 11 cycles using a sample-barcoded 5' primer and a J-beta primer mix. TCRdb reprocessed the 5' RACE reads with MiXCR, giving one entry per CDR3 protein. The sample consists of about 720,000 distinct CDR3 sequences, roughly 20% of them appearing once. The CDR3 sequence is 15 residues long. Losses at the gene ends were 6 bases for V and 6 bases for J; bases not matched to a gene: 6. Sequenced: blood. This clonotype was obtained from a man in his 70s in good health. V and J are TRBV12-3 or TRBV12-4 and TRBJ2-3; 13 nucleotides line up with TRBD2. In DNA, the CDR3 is TGTGCCAGCAGCTTACGGACTAGCGGGAGTGATACGCAGTATTTT. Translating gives CASSLRTSGSDTQYF.